Here is one T cell receptor (beta chain) with its context. Its antigen is unidentified. TCR beta rearrangements were amplified from peripheral blood genomic DNA. The entry originates in a study of T cell repertoires in aging, cancer and after chemotherapy. Study results and caveats: In cancer patients, declining TCR diversity with age involved lost richness and lost evenness. Compared with age-matched healthy donors, untreated hematological or solid cancer patients showed higher blood TCR clonality. In hematological cancer patients, infiltrated lymphoid organs may have impaired thymic emigration or peripheral T cell expansion. The repertoire data cannot show anything about immunological memory following chemotherapy.

Multiplex touch-down PCR with TRB-A/B primers amplified rearranged V-D-J TRB sequences. TCRdb processed the multiplex PCR reads anew with MiXCR; each CDR3 protein has one entry. The table shows approximately 4,900 distinct CDR3 sequences, with about 36% occurring only once. Looked up from germline, CDR1 is DFQATT and CDR2 is SNEGSKA (reference sequence). The germline V and J ends were trimmed by 0 bases and 0 bases, with 15 bases remaining between them. The CDR3 length is 18 residues. The sample comprised blood. This chain connects TRBV20-1 to TRBJ1-6, with D unclear. This TCR derives from a human donor with a blood cancer. The DNA for the CDR3 is TGCAGTGCTAGAGATGAGGCCGGGTCGAGCTCCTATAATTCACCCCTCCACTTT. Translating gives CSARDEAGSSSYNSPLHF.